This TCR beta chain was found in a study of shared clonotypes between healthy human individuals. Germline values: CDR1 MGHRA, CDR2 YSYEKL. V was trimmed by 1 base and J by 0 bases, leaving 11 bases between them. This CDR3 contains 16 residues. The study separated CD4+ cells into CD45RA+ naive and CD45RA-negative memory subsets. In the study's own analysis: Because ImmunoSEQ provided only junction sequences with no quality scores, the filtering differed. The assay was immunoSEQ multiplex PCR, and TCRdb's table has in-frame clones only and misses some. That table gives V, J and clone size, and the DNA gave D and trimming. In the table there are some 1.4 million clones, around 97% of which are singletons.

This chain links TRBV4-1 with TRBJ2-3; D is undetermined. The sequence derives from a man aged 30 to 45 in good health. Sequencing input: naive CD4+ T cells sorted from blood. As to subset: CD45RA+ positively selected. The CDR3 region is CASSQGGRASTDTQYF. The CDR3 DNA is TGCGCCAGCAGCCAAGGAGGTAGGGCAAGCACAGATACGCAGTATTTT.